A selection of T cell receptor beta chains follows, all from one sample in a study of blood T cells in healthy people across ages. MiXCR, applied by TCRdb to the 5' RACE reads, yields one record per CDR3 protein. The sample holds around 1,500,000 distinct CDR3 sequences, around 39% seen once. Material for sequencing was blood. These receptors came from a woman younger than 30 in good health. The CDR3 runs from the conserved cysteine through the conserved F or W. Fields, in order: CDR3 DNA, CDR3 protein, V gene, clone size, D gene, J gene. A D gene is named only where the DNA matches it firmly. Only part of the rows carry a size: once, few, many, or a class if the clone is expanded.

TGCGCCAGCAGCTTGGGGGACAGGGCCCTTTACAATGAGCAGTTCTTC,CASSLGDRALYNEQFF,TRBV5-1,few,TRBD1,TRBJ2-1
TGTGCCAGCAGCCAAAGCACAGCGGCTGCTGGAAACACCATATATTTT,CASSQSTAAAGNTIYF,TRBV3-1,.,.,TRBJ1-3
TGTGCCAGCCAGACTAGCGGGAGGCTCTACAATGAGCAGTTCTTC,CASQTSGRLYNEQFF,TRBV15,.,TRBD2,TRBJ2-1
TGCAGCGTAACAGGGGGCTATGGCTACACCTTC,CSVTGGYGYTF,TRBV29-1,.,TRBD1,TRBJ1-2
TGCGCCAGCAGCCAAGGGCTAGCGGGAGGAGGGAACTGCAATGAGCAGTTCTTC,CASSQGLAGGGNCNEQFF,TRBV4-1,.,TRBD2,TRBJ2-1
TGTGCCAGCAGTTCCCTTCCGGGCACAGATACGCAGTATTTT,CASSSLPGTDTQYF,TRBV6-6,few,.,TRBJ2-3
TGTGCCAGCAGCCCTAGCGGGTTGGGAGATACGCAGTATTTT,CASSPSGLGDTQYF,TRBV7-8,many,TRBD2,TRBJ2-3
TGCGCCAGCAGCAGCGTTAGGACTGCCCACGACGAGCAGTACTTC,CASSSVRTAHDEQYF,TRBV5-1,few,.,TRBJ2-7
TGTGCCAGCAGCCAAGATCGGCAGGGGGCCGGTGGGGCTTTCTTT,CASSQDRQGAGGAFF,TRBV3-1,.,TRBD1,TRBJ1-1
TGTGCCAGCCCCCTTGGGGCGGGGGAGGATACGCAGTATTTT,CASPLGAGEDTQYF,TRBV2,.,TRBD2,TRBJ2-3
TGTGCCACCAGTCAGCGGCGGGACCAAGAGACCCAGTACTTC,CATSQRRDQETQYF,TRBV24-1,few,.,TRBJ2-5
TGTGCCAGCAGCAGCACCCGCAACACCATATATTTT,CASSSTRNTIYF,TRBV7-2,.,.,TRBJ1-3
TGTGCCAGCAGTTACTCGACTAGGGCCACAGATACGCAGTATTTT,CASSYSTRATDTQYF,TRBV6-6,few,.,TRBJ2-3
TGTGCCAGCAGCCAAGGATTTCCCTTCAGGTCACCCCTCCACTTT,CASSQGFPFRSPLHF,TRBV3-1,.,.,TRBJ1-6
TGTGCCAGCTCACTCCTACGCCCGACAGGGGGGGCCTACGAGCAGTACTTC,CASSLLRPTGGAYEQYF,TRBV18,few,TRBD1,TRBJ2-7
TGTGCCAGCAGCATAGAGCCGGGACGGAAGTTCCATGAGCAGTTCTTC,CASSIEPGRKFHEQFF,TRBV5-6,few,.,TRBJ2-1
TGTGCCAGCAGCGACGACAGGGCCACTGAAGCTTTCTTT,CASSDDRATEAFF,TRBV2,.,TRBD1,TRBJ1-1